This T cell receptor beta chain was profiled in a study of cytomegalovirus exposure and HLA in healthy donors. Germline CDR1 is MDHEN and CDR2 is SYDVKM. V was trimmed by 7 bases and J by 6 bases, leaving 15 bases between them. The CDR3 covers 14 residues. General study results and limits: The investigators catalogued 150 to 200 TCR beta chains as cytomegalovirus-associated. In the roughly 120 validation repertoires, more than 85% of cluster scores exceeded 0, per a later analysis. In vitro experiments confirmed that a few CMV-associated chains were specific for CMV antigens.

A remark on this clone: No antigen is known for it.

The method was immunoSEQ multiplex PCR; TCRdb's version includes in-frame clones alone and lacks a portion of them. The repertoire holds fewer than 200,000 clones, 75% to 90% seen once, with approximately 16% in the top ten. The sample taken for sequencing was PBMCs. The source of this sequence is a man between 18 and 29 years old in good health and CMV-seropositive. This chain joins TRBV28 and TRBJ2-2; TRBD2 might be the D (5 bases). CDR3 sequence reads: CASIVSGSAGELFF. Here the CDR3 DNA reads TGTGCCAGCATAGTATCGGGTAGCGCCGGGGAGCTGTTTTTT. Full variable domain (missing parts from reference TRBV28 and TRBJ2-2): DVKVTQSSRYLVKRTGEKVFLECVQDMDHENMFWYRQDPGLGLRLIYFSYDVKMKEKGDIPEGYSVSREKKERFSLILESASTNQTSMYLCASIVSGSAGELFFGEGSRLTVL.